A selection of T cell receptor beta chains follows, all from one sample in a study of blood T cell repertoires in COVID-19. Repertoires were generated with immunoSEQ multiplex PCR, while TCRdb's copy carries only in-frame clones and drops some. The repertoire consists of about 110,000 clones, with less than 75% occurring once and the leading ten covering 6% to 8.5%. The sequenced sample was peripheral blood. These receptors were collected from a woman aged 60-75 years with acute or convalescent COVID-19. The CDR3 runs from the conserved cysteine through the conserved F or W. The D gene is left open where the match is weak. Expanded clones get a size class; other rows say once, few or many, or leave the size out.

. . TRBJ1-5 TRBV6-2/TRBV6-3 CASSYGASNQPQHF TGTGCCAGCAGTTACGGGGCGAGCAATCAGCCCCAGCATTTT
few TRBD2 TRBJ2-5 TRBV19 CASSSPTGTRKTQYF TGTGCCAGTAGTTCCCCGACCGGGACTAGAAAGACCCAGTACTTC
. . TRBJ1-4 TRBV2 CASSEVDPNGGGKLFF TGTGCCAGCAGTGAGGTGGACCCCAATGGGGGCGGAAAACTGTTTTTT
. TRBD1 TRBJ1-2 TRBV29-1 CSARRTGDYGYTF TGCAGCGCCCGGAGGACAGGGGACTATGGCTACACCTTC
few TRBD1 TRBJ1-6 TRBV18 CASSPWGTGSSPLHF TGTGCCAGCTCACCCTGGGGGACAGGGAGTTCACCCCTCCACTTT
. . TRBJ2-7 TRBV21-1 CASSQPPTVTISYEQYF TGTGCCAGCAGCCAGCCACCGACTGTTACAATCTCCTACGAGCAGTACTTC
once TRBD1 TRBJ1-3 TRBV7-2 CASSLGQGAAGNTIYF TGTGCCAGCAGCTTAGGACAGGGGGCGGCTGGAAACACCATATATTTT
. TRBD1 TRBJ1-5 TRBV6-6 CASSPLLQGARGNQPQHF TGTGCCAGCAGTCCCCTACTCCAGGGGGCAAGGGGGAATCAGCCCCAGCATTTT
. . TRBJ2-7 TRBV5-1 CASSEGHTYEQYF TGCGCCAGCAGCGAGGGACACACCTACGAGCAGTACTTC
once . TRBJ2-5 TRBV29-1 CSVQTHPGETQYF TGCAGCGTTCAAACACATCCAGGGGAGACCCAGTACTTC
. . TRBJ2-5 TRBV30 CAWTLRETQYF TGTGCCTGGACCCTACGGGAGACCCAGTACTTC
. . TRBJ2-3 TRBV7-2 CAGGGRTDTQYF TGTGCCGGAGGGGGCAGAACAGATACGCAGTATTTT
few . TRBJ1-2 TRBV6-2/TRBV6-3 CASSTPDGYTF TGTGCCAGCAGTACTCCGGATGGCTACACCTTC
. . TRBJ2-1 TRBV9 CASSLRGLAGASYNEQFF TGTGCCAGCAGCCTGAGAGGTCTTGCGGGGGCGTCCTACAATGAGCAGTTCTTC
. . TRBJ2-4 TRBV29-1 CSVEDPIRSGATALNIQYF TGCAGCGTTGAAGACCCAATTCGATCAGGGGCGACCGCCCTAAACATTCAGTACTTC
once . TRBJ1-4 TRBV27 CASSLRTAANEKLFF TGTGCCAGCAGTTTGCGGACAGCCGCTAATGAAAAACTGTTTTTT
. . TRBJ1-1 TRBV5-1 CASSSSGILNVDNTEAFF TGCGCCAGCAGCTCATCCGGGATTCTAAACGTGGACAACACTGAAGCTTTCTTT
. . TRBJ1-1 TRBV10-1 CASNGGSMNTEAFF TGCGCCAGCAACGGAGGATCCATGAACACTGAAGCTTTCTTT
. . TRBJ1-3 TRBV30 CAWSWPGFGGNTIYF TGTGCCTGGAGTTGGCCAGGGTTCGGTGGAAACACCATATATTTT
. . TRBJ1-5 TRBV5-5 CASSLVGSRGYSNQPQHF TGTGCCAGCAGCTTGGTGGGGTCTAGGGGATATAGCAATCAGCCCCAGCATTTT
. . TRBJ1-1 TRBV28 CASSLRIFQNTEAFF TGTGCCAGCAGCCTCAGGATTTTCCAGAACACTGAAGCTTTCTTT
. TRBD1 TRBJ2-7 TRBV9 CASSVEGTAYYEQYF TGTGCCAGCAGCGTAGAAGGGACAGCGTACTACGAGCAGTACTTC
. . TRBJ1-1 TRBV7-2 CASSYQDRRNTEAFF TGTGCCAGCAGCTACCAGGACAGAAGGAACACTGAAGCTTTCTTT
. . TRBJ1-5 TRBV5-5 CASSLDSRPQHF TGTGCCAGCAGCTTGGATTCCCGTCCCCAGCATTTT
. . TRBJ2-2 TRBV7-9 CASSLNRVHTGELFF TGTGCCAGCAGCTTAAACAGGGTTCACACCGGGGAGCTGTTTTTT
. TRBD1 TRBJ1-2 TRBV2 CASQTGVYGYTF TGTGCCTCCCAGACAGGGGTCTATGGCTACACCTTC
. . TRBJ1-1 TRBV7-2 CASSLGGRGEAFF TGTGCCAGCAGCTTAGGAGGACGGGGTGAAGCTTTCTTT
. . TRBJ2-3 TRBV7-2 CASSVFGLSTDTQYF TGTGCCAGCAGCGTATTTGGCTTGAGCACAGATACGCAGTATTTT
. TRBD2 TRBJ2-1 TRBV18 CASSPPLAGYNEQFF TGTGCCAGCTCACCACCTCTAGCGGGCTACAATGAGCAGTTCTTC
few . TRBJ2-1 TRBV4-3 CASSQEEGSAQFF TGCGCCAGCAGCCAAGAGGAGGGTAGCGCGCAGTTCTTC
. . TRBJ2-6 TRBV7-3 CASSLYGRSGTGANVLTF TGTGCCAGCAGCCTCTACGGGAGAAGTGGGACTGGGGCCAACGTCCTGACTTTC
. TRBD1 TRBJ1-2 TRBV19 CASRAAGRGTGRDYTF TGTGCCTCCCGGGCGGCAGGGAGGGGGACAGGGAGGGACTACACCTTC
few . TRBJ1-6 TRBV7-2 CASSLLATGGGPLHF TGTGCCAGCAGCTTACTCGCGACGGGAGGGGGACCCCTCCACTTT
. TRBD1 TRBJ2-7 TRBV7-9 CASRPGTGTYEQYF TGTGCCAGCAGACCTGGGACAGGGACCTACGAGCAGTACTTC
. . TRBJ1-2 TRBV7-2 CASSILQAAYTF TGTGCCAGCAGCATCTTACAGGCCGCCTACACCTTC
. TRBD2 TRBJ2-1 TRBV7-6 CASSLAGGTSGGNEQFF TGTGCCAGCAGCTTAGCGGGAGGGACTAGCGGGGGTAATGAGCAGTTCTTC
. . TRBJ1-1 TRBV3-1/TRBV3-2 CASSRRPGVGNTEAFF TGTGCCAGCAGCCGGAGGCCAGGGGTGGGGAACACTGAAGCTTTCTTT
. TRBD1 TRBJ1-2 TRBV12-3/TRBV12-4 CASKTGTFGGYTF TGTGCCAGTAAGACAGGGACTTTTGGGGGCTACACCTTC
. . TRBJ1-1 TRBV6-4 CASSVGENTEAFF TGTGCCAGCAGTGTGGGAGAGAACACTGAAGCTTTCTTT
once . TRBJ1-5 TRBV15 CATSRDLAGNQPQHF TGTGCCACCAGCAGAGATCTGGCAGGGAATCAGCCCCAGCATTTT
once . TRBJ1-5 TRBV5-1 CASSLSGGLQPQHF TGCGCCAGCAGCTTGTCGGGGGGGCTTCAGCCCCAGCATTTT
. . TRBJ2-3 TRBV5-1 CASSWDKGRGAISDTQYF TGCGCCAGCAGCTGGGACAAGGGGAGGGGGGCCATCTCAGATACGCAGTATTTT
many TRBD2 TRBJ2-1 TRBV6-2/TRBV6-3 CASSYSLAGGLVSYNEQFF TGTGCCAGCAGTTACAGCCTAGCGGGGGGCCTTGTCTCCTACAATGAGCAGTTCTTC
few . TRBJ1-1 TRBV3-1/TRBV3-2 CASSQARGSPRAFF TGTGCCAGCAGCCAAGCAAGGGGGAGTCCCCGAGCTTTCTTT
few . TRBJ1-1 TRBV7-9 CASSFYSNRNTEAFF TGTGCCAGCAGCTTTTATAGTAACAGGAACACTGAAGCTTTCTTT
. . TRBJ1-1 TRBV2 CASSQRRVNTEAFF TGTGCCAGCAGCCAAAGACGGGTGAACACTGAAGCTTTCTTT